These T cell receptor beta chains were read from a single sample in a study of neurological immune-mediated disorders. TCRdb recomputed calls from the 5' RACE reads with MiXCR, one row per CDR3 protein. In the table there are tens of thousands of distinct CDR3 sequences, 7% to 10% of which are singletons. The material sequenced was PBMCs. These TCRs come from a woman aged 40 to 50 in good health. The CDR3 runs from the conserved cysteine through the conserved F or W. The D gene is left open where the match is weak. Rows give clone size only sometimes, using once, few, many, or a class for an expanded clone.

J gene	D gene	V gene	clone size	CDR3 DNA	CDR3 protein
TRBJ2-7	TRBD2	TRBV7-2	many	TGTGCCAGCAGCTCGGGACTAGCGGGCGTTAGCGAGCAGTACTTC	CASSSGLAGVSEQYF
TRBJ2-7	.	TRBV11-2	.	TGTGTCAGCAACTCAGTCGGACAGTTCGGAGAGCAGTACTTC	CVSNSVGQFGEQYF
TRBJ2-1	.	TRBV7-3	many	TGTGCCAGCAGCTTAGTGGGAGCGGGTGAGCAGTTCTTC	CASSLVGAGEQFF
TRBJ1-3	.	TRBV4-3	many	TGCGCCAGCAGCCAAGAAGTCGGCACTCTCTCTGGAAACACCATATATTTT	CASSQEVGTLSGNTIYF
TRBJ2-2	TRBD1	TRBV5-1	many	TGCGCCAGCAGTCATAATCGACAGGGGGCCGGGGAGCTGTTTTTT	CASSHNRQGAGELFF
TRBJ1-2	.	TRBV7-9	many	TGTGCCAGCAGCATTGGACTGTATGGCTACACCTTC	CASSIGLYGYTF
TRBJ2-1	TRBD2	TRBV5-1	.	TGCGCCAGCAGCTCCCCCATGGGCGGGGGGGCCTTTGAGCAGTTCTTC	CASSSPMGGGAFEQFF
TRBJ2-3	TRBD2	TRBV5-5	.	TGTGCCAGCAGCTTGTTCTTGTCTGGCGGGGGGGCAACAGATACGCAGTATTTT	CASSLFLSGGGATDTQYF
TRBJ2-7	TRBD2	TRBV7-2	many	TGTGCCAGCATCCAAGCGGGAGGGCCCCACGAGCAGTACTTC	CASIQAGGPHEQYF
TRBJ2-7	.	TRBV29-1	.	TGCAGCGTAGCACTAGGCTACGAGCAGTACTTC	CSVALGYEQYF
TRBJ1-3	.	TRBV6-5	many	TGTGCCAGCAGTTACAGTATCGGGGAAGCGCGCTCTGGAAACACCATATATTTT	CASSYSIGEARSGNTIYF
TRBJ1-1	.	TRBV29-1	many	TGCAGCGTTGCGGCTTTTGAAGCTTTCTTT	CSVAAFEAFF
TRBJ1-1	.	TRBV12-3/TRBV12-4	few	TGTGCCAGCACCTTCTTATCGGACGGTGAAGCTTTCTTT	CASTFLSDGEAFF
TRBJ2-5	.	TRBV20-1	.	TGCAGTGCTAGAGATCGGCAGACGGCGGCGGAGACCCAGTACTTC	CSARDRQTAAETQYF
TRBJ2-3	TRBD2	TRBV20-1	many	TGCAGTGCTACTCGGACTAGCGCCCACACAGATACGCAGTATTTT	CSATRTSAHTDTQYF
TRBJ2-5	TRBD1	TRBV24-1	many	TGTGCCACCAGTGATTTCCGACAGGGCGGAGAGACCCAGTACTTC	CATSDFRQGGETQYF
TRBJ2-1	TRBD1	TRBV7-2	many	TGTGCCAGCAGCCCCCAGGGGGACAGTCTAGCTCAGTTCTTC	CASSPQGDSLAQFF
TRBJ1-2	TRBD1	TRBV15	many	TGTGCCACCAGTGGTCTCGGACAGGGAGGCGGCTACACCTTC	CATSGLGQGGGYTF
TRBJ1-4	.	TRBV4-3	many	TGCGCCAGCAGCGAAGGACACGCAACTAATGAAAAACTGTTTTTT	CASSEGHATNEKLFF
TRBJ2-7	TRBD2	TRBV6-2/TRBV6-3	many	TGTGCCAGCAGTTACGGCGGGACTAGCGGGGGGTACCCTGCCGAGCAGTACTTC	CASSYGGTSGGYPAEQYF
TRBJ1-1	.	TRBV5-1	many	TGCGCCAGCAGCGGAAGCCGGACGGTGAACACTGAAGCTTTCTTT	CASSGSRTVNTEAFF
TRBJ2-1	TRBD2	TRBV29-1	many	TGCAGCGGGGTAGCGGGAGGGTTCAATGAGCAGTTCTTC	CSGVAGGFNEQFF
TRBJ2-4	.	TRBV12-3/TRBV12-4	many	TGTGCCAGCAGCCTCTACGGGGGCAGAAAAAACATTCAGTACTTC	CASSLYGGRKNIQYF
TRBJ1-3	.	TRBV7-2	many	TGTGCCAGCAGCCCCTCAGGGTCGCACTCTGGAAACACCATATATTTT	CASSPSGSHSGNTIYF
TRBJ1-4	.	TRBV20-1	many	TGCAGTGCTAGAATAGGGGCTCTGGAGGGGGAAAAACTGTTTTTT	CSARIGALEGEKLFF
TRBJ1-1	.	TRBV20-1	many	TGCAGTGCCCATATCCCAGGGGCTTCGAACACTGAAGCTTTCTTT	CSAHIPGASNTEAFF